Presented here are 9 T cell receptor beta chains from one specimen sequenced in a study of spatial heterogeneity in lung cancer. Time point meaning: sample taken at primary tumor resection. MiXCR, applied by TCRdb to the 5' RACE reads, yields one record per CDR3 protein. This sample has 30,000 to 45,000 distinct CDR3 sequences, with about 7.2% found just once. The sequenced sample was PBMCs, obtained at surgery. These receptor sequences come from a female donor with early-stage non-small cell lung cancer.

Ten or more counts support this clonotype. CDR3 residues: CASSTRTGYEQYF. The CDR3 region has the DNA TGTGCCAGCAGTACAAGGACAGGCTACGAGCAGTACTTC. This sequence joins TRBV6-1 and TRBJ2-7; 7 nucleotides agree with TRBD1. The junction had 4 bases not matched to a gene; V was cut back by 5 bases and J by 3 bases. CDR1 is MNHNS and CDR2 is SASEGT in the germline V gene. This CDR3 is built from 13 residues.

In DNA, the CDR3 is TGTGCCAGTAGTATGGCTAGCACAGATACGCAGTATTTT. This encodes CASSMASTDTQYF. The chain uses TRBV19 and TRBJ2-3, with unresolved D. Looked up from germline, CDR1 is LNHDA and CDR2 is SQIVND (reference sequence). CDR3 length equals 13 residues. V lost 3 bases and J 0 bases, leaving 4 bases between the germline ends.

This clonotype has ten or more counts. The V and J genes are TRBV5-4 and TRBJ2-5; no clear D gene. Trimming took 1 base from V and 1 from J, leaving 5 bases between them. CDR1 is SGHNT, CDR2 YYREEE, per germline (reference sequence). The CDR3 length is 13 residues. The CDR3 nucleotides read TGTGCCAGCAGCTTGCACAGCCAAGAGACCCAGTACTTC. This codes for CASSLHSQETQYF.

The chain carries TRBV5-1 and TRBJ2-3; a possible D gene is TRBD2 (7 bases). Germline assignment: CDR1 SGHRS and CDR2 YFSETQ. Trimming stripped 4 bases from V and 6 bases from J, with 21 bases between. This CDR3 region has 16 residues. The CDR3 is CASSIFRGATADTQYF. The CDR3 nucleotides read TGCGCCAGCAGCATTTTCCGGGGGGCCACCGCGGATACGCAGTATTTT.

The sample holds a few counts of this clonotype. The chain uses TRBV20-1 and TRBJ2-3, with TRBD2 as a possible D gene (5 bases). Germline V gene lookup returns CDR1 DFQATT and CDR2 SNEGSKA (reference sequence). The length of the CDR3 is 15 residues. V lost 0 bases and J lost 0, with 10 bases in between. Here the CDR3 DNA reads TGCAGTGCTAGAGATTCTAGCAGTAGCACAGATACGCAGTATTTT. Translation gives CSARDSSSSTDTQYF.

This clonotype was detected ten times or more. The genes are TRBV28 and TRBJ2-7; D may be TRBD2 (5 bases). The CDR3 spans 16 residues. The V end lost 5 bases, the J end lost 0 bases, and 17 bases lay between the germline ends. Germline CDR1 is MDHEN and CDR2 is SYDVKM. CDR3 region: CASSMLGGRSSYEQYF. The CDR3 DNA is TGTGCCAGCAGTATGCTGGGCGGGCGTAGCTCCTACGAGCAGTACTTC. The full variable domain, in which reference TRBV28 and TRBJ2-7 provide the parts outside the CDR3, is DVKVTQSSRYLVKRTGEKVFLECVQDMDHENMFWYRQDPGLGLRLIYFSYDVKMKEKGDIPEGYSVSREKKERFSLILESASTNQTSMYLCASSMLGGRSSYEQYFGPGTRLTVT.

This chain connects TRBV12-3 or TRBV12-4 to TRBJ1-5, with D maybe TRBD1 (5 bases). With 7 bases removed from V and 6 bases from J, the gap between germline ends came to 13 bases. This CDR3 comprises 13 residues. CDR3 in DNA: TGTGCCAGCAACCGCGGAAGGGGTCAGCCCCAGCATTTT. Amino acid sequence: CASNRGRGQPQHF.

Ten or more counts support this clonotype. V usage is TRBV5-1 and J usage is TRBJ2-3, with a possible D match to TRBD1 (5 bases). This CDR3 is 14 amino acids long. V was shortened by 0 bases and J by 3 bases, with 8 bases between the two germline ends. Germline CDR1 SGHRS, CDR2 YFSETQ. In DNA, the CDR3 is TGCGCCAGCAGCTTGGAGCAGGGAACAGATACGCAGTATTTT. Its protein is CASSLEQGTDTQYF.

In its sample, this clonotype was seen many times. The genes are TRBV5-1 and TRBJ2-7; D is possibly TRBD1 or TRBD2 (6 bases each). This CDR3 region has 15 residues. V dropped 0 bases and J dropped 5 bases, with 15 bases sitting between them. Germline V gene lookup returns CDR1 SGHRS and CDR2 YFSETQ. The CDR3 nucleotides read TGCGCCAGCAGCTTGGGGGGACTGGGGGCCCACGAGCAGTACTTC. Encoded protein: CASSLGGLGAHEQYF.